The 23 T cell receptor beta chains listed next were all sequenced from one sample in a study of OX40 agonist ivuxolimab in advanced cancers. TCRdb's table, derived via immunoSEQ multiplex PCR, lists solely in-frame clones and lacks some. Seen here are around 50,000 clones, roughly 77% observed once, and the top ten hold 0.69%. Sequences were derived from CD4+ or CD8+ T cells sorted from blood, sampled in a trial of the OX40 agonist ivuxolimab. The source of these receptors is an adult with an advanced solid tumor such as melanoma, head and neck, liver or kidney cancer.

DNA of the CDR3: TGTGCCAGTATGGGGGTGACCACCCCCTCCTACAATGAGCAGTTCTTC. Protein: CASMGVTTPSYNEQFF. The chain uses TRBV19 and TRBJ2-1; perhaps D is TRBD1 or TRBD2 (5 bases each). The germline CDR1 and CDR2 sequences are LNHDA and SQIVND (reference sequence). The CDR3 covers 16 residues. Trimming took 7 bases from V and 0 from J, leaving 16 bases between them. Full variable domain (missing parts from reference TRBV19 and TRBJ2-1): DGGITQSPKYLFRKEGQNVTLSCEQNLNHDAMYWYRQDPGQGLRLIYYSQIVNDFQKGDIAEGYSVSREKKESFPLTVTSAQKNPTAFYLCASMGVTTPSYNEQFFGPGTRLTVL.

The gene calls are TRBV4-1 and TRBJ2-5; 7 bases line up with TRBD2. Germline V CDR1 and CDR2: MGHRA, YSYEKL. V shed 1 base, J shed 2 bases, and the junction held 10 bases outside the gene matches. This CDR3 is built from 17 residues. CDR3 sequence (DNA): TGCGCCAGCAGCCAAGGGGCTAGCGGAAACTATCAAGAGACCCAGTACTTC. Its translation is CASSQGASGNYQETQYF.

The J gene is TRBJ1-1, the V gene TRBV19; D unresolved. The V gene lost 5 bases and the J gene lost 0 bases, with 7 bases spanning the gap. The length of the CDR3 is 13 residues. CDR1 is LNHDA and CDR2 is SQIVND in the germline V gene (reference sequence). Written as DNA, the CDR3 is TGTGCCAGTAGTCTAGGCGTGAACACTGAAGCTTTCTTT. This codes for CASSLGVNTEAFF.

CDR3 loop: CASSGGFRETQYF. DNA for the CDR3: TGTGCCAGCTCAGGGGGCTTCAGGGAGACCCAGTACTTC. This chain uses TRBV18 with TRBJ2-5, with D possibly matching TRBD1 (6 bases). The CDR3 covers 13 residues. The germline V gene has CDR1 KGHSH and CDR2 LQKENI. V lost 5 bases, J lost 5 bases, and 12 bases lay in between.

The table lists this clone with a few counts. The V and J genes are TRBV19 and TRBJ2-6, with 12 bases lining up with TRBD1. J lost 2 bases, V lost 9 bases, and 5 bases had no gene match. Germline V lookup: CDR1 LNHDA, CDR2 SQIVND (reference sequence). The CDR3 consists of 16 residues. This CDR3 reads CASLGQGAPGANVLTF. CDR3 bases: TGTGCCAGCCTGGGACAGGGGGCTCCTGGGGCCAACGTCCTGACTTTC.

The J gene is TRBJ1-2, the V gene TRBV2; D gene ambiguous. CDR3 length: 15 residues. The ends were cut back, 3 bases at V and 5 bases at J, with 16 bases in the middle. Germline V lookup: CDR1 SNHLY, CDR2 FYNNEI. The CDR3 reads CASSDWERWKYGYTF. In nucleotides, the CDR3 is TGTGCCAGCAGTGACTGGGAACGATGGAAGTATGGCTACACCTTC.

The chain employs TRBV12-2 and TRBJ1-5; the tabulated D call, TRBD1, remains unverified against the DNA. TRBV12-2 is recorded as a pseudogene. The CDR3 is 19 residues long. CDR3 amino acids: CASRLLGQGVPYSNQPQHF. The CDR3 bases are TGTGCAAGTCGCTTATTGGGACAGGGGGTGCCTTATAGCAATCAGCCCCAGCATTTT.

This clone was observed a handful of times. This chain connects TRBV18 to TRBJ2-5, with D perhaps TRBD1 (5 bases). Trimming removed 2 bases at V and 2 bases at J, with 9 bases between. The CDR3 contains 14 residues. CDR1 is KGHSH, CDR2 LQKENI, per germline. The chain's CDR3 is CASSPGAAQETQYF. The CDR3 coding sequence is TGTGCCAGCTCACCAGGGGCAGCACAAGAGACCCAGTACTTC. Full variable domain (rest looked up from reference TRBV18 and TRBJ2-5): NAGVMQNPRHLVRRRGQEARLRCSPMKGHSHVYWYRQLPEEGLKFMVYLQKENIIDESGMPKERFSAEFPKEGPSILRIQQVVRGDSAAYFCASSPGAAQETQYFGPGTRLLVL.

The V call is TRBV6-1, the J call TRBJ2-7; D not resolved. This CDR3 is built from 12 residues. Between the trimmed V and J ends, which lost 7 bases and 0 bases, there was a span of 7 bases. CDR1 and CDR2 from the germline V gene are MNHNS and SASEGT. The CDR3 region has the DNA TGTGCCAGCAACCAGCACTCCTACGAGCAGTACTTC. Protein product: CASNQHSYEQYF.

The rearrangement joins TRBV7-9 to TRBJ1-2; possible D gene TRBD1, 5 bases. The germline V gene encodes CDR1 SEHNR and CDR2 FQNEAQ (reference sequence). The length of the CDR3 is 13 residues. V dropped 1 base and J dropped 8 bases, with 11 bases sitting between them. CDR3 coding DNA: TGTGCCAGCAGCTTAGATTTAGGGGACGGCTACACCTTC. Translating it yields CASSLDLGDGYTF.

Remarks on this clone: One junction end does not reproduce the germline sequence, and a read error may be involved. Within the sample, other DNA sequences also encode this same CDR3. The V and J genes are TRBV7-2 and TRBJ1-6; D not resolved. Germline assignment: CDR1 SGHTA and CDR2 FQGNSA. The CDR3 spans 15 residues. The CDR3 region has the DNA TGTGCCAGCAGCCGCTGGCCGAGGGATAATTCGCCCCTCCACTTT. This gives the protein CASSRWPRDNSPLHF.

The V gene is TRBV7-9, the J gene TRBJ2-3; D call uncertain. Germline V gene sequence: CDR1 SEHNR, CDR2 FQNEAQ (reference sequence). Between the trimmed V and J ends, which lost 3 bases and 4 bases, there was a span of 11 bases. The CDR3 loop spans 14 amino acids. This CDR3 is CASSFEGKADTQYF. The CDR3 DNA is TGTGCCAGCAGCTTTGAAGGGAAGGCAGATACGCAGTATTTT.

V usage is TRBV9 and J usage is TRBJ2-2; D call uncertain. The CDR3 is 15 amino acids. Per germline, CDR1 SGDLS and CDR2 YYNGEE. V lost 0 bases and J 7 bases, leaving 13 bases between the germline ends. The CDR3 sequence: CASSVAQARDGELFF. For the CDR3, the DNA is TGTGCCAGCAGCGTAGCCCAGGCACGAGACGGGGAGCTGTTTTTT.

The chain employs TRBV14 and TRBJ2-3, with D tentatively TRBD1 (6 bases). CDR3 length equals 17 residues. The V and J ends lost 1 base and 3 bases respectively, with 17 bases between them. Per germline, CDR1 SGHDN and CDR2 FVKESK. The CDR3 nucleotides are TGTGCCAGCAGCCAAGCTCGGTGGGGGCAGGGGACAGATACGCAGTATTTT. It is translated as CASSQARWGQGTDTQYF.

About this clone: Mismatch with germline at one junction end may stem from a read error. The gene calls are TRBV10-2 and TRBJ1-6; D unclear. Per the germline V gene, CDR1 is WSHSY and CDR2 is SAAADI. The CDR3 sequence is 11 residues long. The CDR3 nucleotides are TGCGCCAGCAGTGAGTCTAGTCTTCAGGTCTTT. Translation: CASSESSLQVF.

V gene TRBV7-9 combines with J gene TRBJ1-1, with 8 bases that match TRBD1. This CDR3 is 17 amino acids long. Trimming took 4 bases from V and 5 from J; bases not matched to a gene: 15. Per the germline V gene, CDR1 is SEHNR and CDR2 is FQNEAQ (reference sequence). The DNA of the CDR3 is TGTGCCAGCAGCTCCACCCTAGGGGACAGGTCGCAAACTGAAGCTTTCTTT. As protein: CASSSTLGDRSQTEAFF. Based on the CDR3 plus reference TRBV7-9 and TRBJ1-1, the full variable domain is DTGVSQNPRHKITKRGQNVTFRCDPISEHNRLYWYRQTLGQGPEFLTYFQNEAQLEKSRLLSDRFSAERPKGSFSTLEIQRTEQGDSAMYLCASSSTLGDRSQTEAFFGQGTRLTVV.

This sequence joins TRBV6-5 and TRBJ1-1, with D tentatively TRBD1 (6 bases). The V gene's germline CDR1 is MNHEY and CDR2 SVGAGI. The CDR3 is made up of 12 amino acids. Trimming pared 2 bases from V and 9 bases from J, leaving 10 bases between. The CDR3 DNA is TGTGCCAGCAGTTACCGGGGACAACAAGCTTTCTTT. Its protein is CASSYRGQQAFF.

The chain employs TRBV7-9 and TRBJ2-1, with TRBD2 matching 14 bases. With V trimmed by 3 bases and J by 0 bases, 4 bases remained unmatched. This CDR3 comprises 18 residues. Germline V lookup: CDR1 SEHNR, CDR2 FQNEAQ (reference sequence). The CDR3 region is CASSLTSGGVLSYNEQFF. The CDR3 DNA reads as TGTGCCAGCAGCTTGACTAGCGGGGGGGTTCTCTCCTACAATGAGCAGTTCTTC.

The chain couples TRBV6-1 to TRBJ2-7; D call uncertain. V lost 6 bases and J lost 4, with 10 bases in between. CDR1 is MNHNS, CDR2 SASEGT, per germline. The CDR3 is made up of 12 amino acids. CDR3 sequence (DNA): TGTGCCAGCAGCGAACAGCCTTACGAGCAGTACTTC. This sequence encodes CASSEQPYEQYF.

The chain links TRBV7-8 to TRBJ2-1; D remains unclear. From germline, CDR1 is SGHVS and CDR2 FQNEAQ. Trimming took 5 bases from V and 2 from J, leaving 4 bases between them. The CDR3 totals 12 residues. CDR3 sequence (DNA): TGTGCCAGCAGCCTGCCCTACAATGAGCAGTTCTTC. This sequence encodes CASSLPYNEQFF.

V usage is TRBV28 and J usage is TRBJ1-2, with D hard to call. Germline assignment: CDR1 MDHEN and CDR2 SYDVKM. This CDR3 region has 12 residues. Deletions cut 6 bases from V and 2 bases from J, with 7 bases between. Written as DNA, the CDR3 is TGTGCCAGCAGGGTCTCGAACTATGGCTACACCTTC. Translation gives CASRVSNYGYTF.

This clone has just one count. The sample contains more than one DNA sequence encoding this CDR3. The rearrangement joins TRBV15 to TRBJ2-7, with D tentatively TRBD1 (6 bases). The germline V gene encodes CDR1 LNHNV and CDR2 YYDKDF (reference sequence). The germline V and J ends were trimmed by 3 bases and 6 bases, with 21 bases remaining between them. CDR3 size: 16 residues. This chain's CDR3 is CATSRDGGRVRGEQYF. CDR3 nucleotide sequence: TGTGCCACCAGCAGGGATGGGGGCAGGGTCCGTGGCGAGCAGTACTTC.

This chain links TRBV2 with TRBJ2-7; maybe TRBD2 (6 bases). V was cut by 3 bases and J by 5 bases, with 14 bases left in between. Per germline, CDR1 SNHLY and CDR2 FYNNEI. This CDR3 contains 14 residues. DNA of the CDR3: TGTGCCAGCAGTGAGACTAGAACTCTCGACGAGCAGTACTTC. Protein product: CASSETRTLDEQYF.